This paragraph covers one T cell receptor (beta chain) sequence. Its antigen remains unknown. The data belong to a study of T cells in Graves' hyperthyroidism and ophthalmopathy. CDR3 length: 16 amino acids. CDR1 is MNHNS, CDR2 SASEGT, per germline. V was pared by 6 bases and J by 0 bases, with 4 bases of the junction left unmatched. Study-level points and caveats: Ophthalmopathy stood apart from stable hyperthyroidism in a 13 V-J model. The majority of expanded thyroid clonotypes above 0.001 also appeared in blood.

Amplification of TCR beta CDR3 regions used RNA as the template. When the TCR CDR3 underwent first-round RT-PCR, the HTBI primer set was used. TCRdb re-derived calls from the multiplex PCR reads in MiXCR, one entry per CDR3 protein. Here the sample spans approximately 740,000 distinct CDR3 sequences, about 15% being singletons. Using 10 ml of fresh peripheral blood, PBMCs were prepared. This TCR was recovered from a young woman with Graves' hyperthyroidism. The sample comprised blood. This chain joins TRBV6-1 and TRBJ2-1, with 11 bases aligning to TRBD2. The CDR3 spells CASRKLAGDSYNEQFF. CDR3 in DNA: TGTGCCAGCAGAAAACTAGCGGGAGACTCCTACAATGAGCAGTTCTTC.